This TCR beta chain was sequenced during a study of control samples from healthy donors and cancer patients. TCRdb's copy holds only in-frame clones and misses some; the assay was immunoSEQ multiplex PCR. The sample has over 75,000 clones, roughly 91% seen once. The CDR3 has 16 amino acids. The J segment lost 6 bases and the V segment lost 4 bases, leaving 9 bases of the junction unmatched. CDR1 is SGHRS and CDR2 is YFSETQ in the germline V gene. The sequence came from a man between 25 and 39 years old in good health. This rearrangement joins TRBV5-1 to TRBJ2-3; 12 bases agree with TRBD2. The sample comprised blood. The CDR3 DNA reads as TGCGCCAGCAGCCTTCTAGCGGGGGGGGCTCAGGATACGCAGTATTTT. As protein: CASSLLAGGAQDTQYF.